This TCR beta chain stems from a study of T-cell reconstitution after alpha-beta-depleted transplantation in children. As it was prepared, the TCRbeta library received unique molecular identifiers. From the PCR reads, TCRdb called clonotypes with MiXCR, one entry per CDR3 protein. Among approximately 510,000 distinct CDR3 sequences, around 20% were seen once, and the ten largest hold over 3%. This clonotype was observed a handful of times. This sequence originates from a human donor who donated a stem cell graft to a child with acute lymphoblastic leukemia. Sequenced here: PBMCs from the stem cell graft donor, sampled from the stem cell graft.

The CDR3 region is CASSQETSGGSSYNEQFF. In nucleotides, the CDR3 is TGCGCCAGCAGCCAAGAAACTAGCGGGGGCAGCTCCTACAATGAGCAGTTCTTC. This sequence joins TRBV4-1 and TRBJ2-1; the match to TRBD2 covers 11 bases. J lost 0 bases, V lost 0 bases, and 4 bases had no gene match. Germline CDR1 and CDR2: MGHRA and YSYEKL. The CDR3 contains 18 residues.